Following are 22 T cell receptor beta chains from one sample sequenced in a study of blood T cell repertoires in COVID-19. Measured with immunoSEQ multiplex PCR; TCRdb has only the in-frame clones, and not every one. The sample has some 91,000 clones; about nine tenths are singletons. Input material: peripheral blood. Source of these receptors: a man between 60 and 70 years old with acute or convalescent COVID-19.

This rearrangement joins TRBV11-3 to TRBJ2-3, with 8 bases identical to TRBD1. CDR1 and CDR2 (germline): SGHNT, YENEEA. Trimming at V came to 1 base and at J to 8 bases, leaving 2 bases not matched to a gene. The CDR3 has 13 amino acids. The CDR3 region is CASSLGTGRTQYF. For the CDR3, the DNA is TGTGCCAGCAGCTTAGGGACAGGGCGTACGCAGTATTTT.

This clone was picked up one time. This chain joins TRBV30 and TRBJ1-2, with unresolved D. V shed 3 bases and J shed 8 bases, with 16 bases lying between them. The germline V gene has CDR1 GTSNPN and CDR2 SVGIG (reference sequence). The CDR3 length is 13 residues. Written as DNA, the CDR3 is TGTGCCTGGAGCCTAGCGGGCGGAAGGGGCTACACCTTC. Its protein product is CAWSLAGGRGYTF.

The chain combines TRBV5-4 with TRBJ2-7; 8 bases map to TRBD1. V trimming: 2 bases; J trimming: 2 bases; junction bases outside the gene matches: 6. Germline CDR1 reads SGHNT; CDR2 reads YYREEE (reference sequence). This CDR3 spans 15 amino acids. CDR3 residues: CASSLGGQGTYEQYF. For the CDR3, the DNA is TGTGCCAGCAGCTTAGGAGGACAGGGCACCTACGAGCAGTACTTC.

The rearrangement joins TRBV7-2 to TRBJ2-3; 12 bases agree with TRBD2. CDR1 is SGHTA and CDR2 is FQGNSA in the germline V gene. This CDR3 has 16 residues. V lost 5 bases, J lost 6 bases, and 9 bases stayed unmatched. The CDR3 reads CASSPSLAGGTDTQYF. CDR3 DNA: TGTGCCAGCAGCCCCAGTCTAGCGGGGGGGACGGATACGCAGTATTTT.

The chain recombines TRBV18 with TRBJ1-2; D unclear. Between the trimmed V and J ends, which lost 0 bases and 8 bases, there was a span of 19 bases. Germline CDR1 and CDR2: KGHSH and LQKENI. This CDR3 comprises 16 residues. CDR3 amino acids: CASSPPNPLGEGGYTF. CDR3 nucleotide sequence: TGTGCCAGCTCACCACCGAACCCCCTCGGAGAGGGAGGCTACACCTTC.

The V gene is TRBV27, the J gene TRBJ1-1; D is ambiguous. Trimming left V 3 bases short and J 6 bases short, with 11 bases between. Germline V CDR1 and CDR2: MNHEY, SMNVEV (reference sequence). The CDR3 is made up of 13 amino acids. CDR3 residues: CASSFGGNPEAFF. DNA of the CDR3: TGTGCCAGCAGTTTTGGAGGGAATCCTGAAGCTTTCTTT.

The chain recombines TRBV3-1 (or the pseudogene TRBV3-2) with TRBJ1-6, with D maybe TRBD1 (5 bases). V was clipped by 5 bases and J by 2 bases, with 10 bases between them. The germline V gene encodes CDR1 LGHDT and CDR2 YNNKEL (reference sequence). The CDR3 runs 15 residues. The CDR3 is CASSSGRPYNSPLHF. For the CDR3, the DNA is TGTGCCAGCAGCTCAGGGAGGCCCTATAATTCACCCCTCCACTTT.

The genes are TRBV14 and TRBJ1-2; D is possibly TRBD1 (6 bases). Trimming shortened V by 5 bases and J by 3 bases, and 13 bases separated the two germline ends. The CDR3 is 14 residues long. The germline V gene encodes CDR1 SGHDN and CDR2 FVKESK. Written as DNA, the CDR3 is TGTGCCAGCAGCACTCTACAGGGCTACTATGGCTACACCTTC. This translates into CASSTLQGYYGYTF.

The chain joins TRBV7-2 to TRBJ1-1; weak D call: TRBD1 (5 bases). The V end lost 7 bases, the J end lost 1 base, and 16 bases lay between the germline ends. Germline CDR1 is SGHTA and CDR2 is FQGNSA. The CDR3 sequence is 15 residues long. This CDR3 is CASNPPGHRNTEAFF. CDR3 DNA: TGTGCCAGCAACCCCCCCGGACACCGGAACACTGAAGCTTTCTTT.

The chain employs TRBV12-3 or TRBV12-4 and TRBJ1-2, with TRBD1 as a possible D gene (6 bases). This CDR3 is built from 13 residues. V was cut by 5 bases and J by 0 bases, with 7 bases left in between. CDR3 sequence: CASSRQANYGYTF. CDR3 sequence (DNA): TGTGCCAGCAGTCGACAGGCTAACTATGGCTACACCTTC.

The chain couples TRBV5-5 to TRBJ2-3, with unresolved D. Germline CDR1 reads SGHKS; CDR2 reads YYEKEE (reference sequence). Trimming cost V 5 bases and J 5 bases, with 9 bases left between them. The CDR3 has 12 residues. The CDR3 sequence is CASSWSLDTQYF. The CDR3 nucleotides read TGTGCCAGCAGTTGGAGCCTAGATACGCAGTATTTT.

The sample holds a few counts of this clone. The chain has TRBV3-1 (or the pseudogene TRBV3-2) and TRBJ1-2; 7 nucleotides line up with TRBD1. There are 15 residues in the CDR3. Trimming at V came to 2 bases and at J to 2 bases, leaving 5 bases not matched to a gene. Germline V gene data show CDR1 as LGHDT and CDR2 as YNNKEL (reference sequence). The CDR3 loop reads CASSQRQGGNYGYTF. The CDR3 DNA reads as TGTGCCAGCAGCCAAAGACAGGGAGGAAACTATGGCTACACCTTC.

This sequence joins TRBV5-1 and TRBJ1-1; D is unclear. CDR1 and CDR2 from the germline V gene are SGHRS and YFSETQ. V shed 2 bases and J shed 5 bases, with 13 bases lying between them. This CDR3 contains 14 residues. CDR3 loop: CASSFALGGTEAFF. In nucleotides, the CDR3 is TGCGCCAGCAGCTTTGCCTTGGGAGGAACTGAAGCTTTCTTT. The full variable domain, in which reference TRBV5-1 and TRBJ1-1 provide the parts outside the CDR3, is KAGVTQTPRYLIKTRGQQVTLSCSPISGHRSVSWYQQTPGQGLQFLFEYFSETQRNKGNFPGRFSGRQFSNSRSEMNVSTLELGDSALYLCASSFALGGTEAFFGQGTRLTVV.

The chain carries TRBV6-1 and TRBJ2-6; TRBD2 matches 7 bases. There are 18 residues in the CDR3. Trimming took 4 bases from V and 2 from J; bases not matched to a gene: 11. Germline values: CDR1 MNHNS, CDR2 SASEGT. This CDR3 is CASSGRAPGGAGANVLTF. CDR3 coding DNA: TGTGCCAGCAGTGGTCGGGCCCCGGGGGGTGCTGGGGCCAACGTCCTGACTTTC.

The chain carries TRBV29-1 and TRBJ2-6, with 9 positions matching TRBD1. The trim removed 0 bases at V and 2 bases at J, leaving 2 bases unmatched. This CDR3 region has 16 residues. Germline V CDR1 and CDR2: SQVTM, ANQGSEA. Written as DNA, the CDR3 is TGCAGCGTTGAAGATTGGACAGGGGCTGGGGCCAACGTCCTGACTTTC. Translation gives CSVEDWTGAGANVLTF.

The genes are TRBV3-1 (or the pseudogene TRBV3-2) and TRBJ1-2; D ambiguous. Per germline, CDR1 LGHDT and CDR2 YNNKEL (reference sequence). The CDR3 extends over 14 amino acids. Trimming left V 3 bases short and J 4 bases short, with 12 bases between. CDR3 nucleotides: TGTGCCAGCAGCCACACAGAAAAAATCTATGGCTACACCTTC. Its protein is CASSHTEKIYGYTF.

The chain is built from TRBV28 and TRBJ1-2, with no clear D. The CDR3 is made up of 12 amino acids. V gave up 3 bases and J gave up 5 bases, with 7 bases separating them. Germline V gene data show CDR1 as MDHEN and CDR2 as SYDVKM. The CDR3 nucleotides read TGTGCCAGCAGTTTGAGGAGTTATGGCTACACCTTC. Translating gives CASSLRSYGYTF.

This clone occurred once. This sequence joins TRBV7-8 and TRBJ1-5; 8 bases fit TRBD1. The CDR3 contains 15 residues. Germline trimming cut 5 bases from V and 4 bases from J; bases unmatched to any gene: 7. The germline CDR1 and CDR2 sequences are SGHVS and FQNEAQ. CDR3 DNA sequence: TGTGCCAGCAGCCGAGGAGGACAGGGTAATCAGCCCCAGCATTTT. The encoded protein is CASSRGGQGNQPQHF.

The CDR3: CASSPLNTEAFF. CDR3 coding DNA: TGTGCCAGCTCACCCTTGAACACTGAAGCTTTCTTT. The chain has TRBV18 and TRBJ1-1; no clear D. This CDR3 spans 12 amino acids. Trimming pared 3 bases from V and 0 bases from J, leaving 2 bases between. Germline values: CDR1 KGHSH, CDR2 LQKENI.

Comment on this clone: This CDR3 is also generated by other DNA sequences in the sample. DNA for the CDR3: TGCGCCAGCAGGGGACAGGTGAACACTGAAGCTTTCTTT. This encodes CASRGQVNTEAFF. The chain uses TRBV10-2 and TRBJ1-1; TRBD1 matches at 8 bases. The J segment lost 0 bases and the V segment lost 6 bases, leaving 0 bases of the junction unmatched. Looked up from germline, CDR1 is WSHSY and CDR2 is SAAADI. The CDR3 loop spans 13 amino acids.

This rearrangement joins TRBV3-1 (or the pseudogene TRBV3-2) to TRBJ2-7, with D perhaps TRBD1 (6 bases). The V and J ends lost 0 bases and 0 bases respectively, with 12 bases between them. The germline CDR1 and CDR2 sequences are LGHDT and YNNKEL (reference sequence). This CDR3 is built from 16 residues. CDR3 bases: TGTGCCAGCAGCCAAGACAGGGGCCTCTCCTCCTACGAGCAGTACTTC. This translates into CASSQDRGLSSYEQYF.

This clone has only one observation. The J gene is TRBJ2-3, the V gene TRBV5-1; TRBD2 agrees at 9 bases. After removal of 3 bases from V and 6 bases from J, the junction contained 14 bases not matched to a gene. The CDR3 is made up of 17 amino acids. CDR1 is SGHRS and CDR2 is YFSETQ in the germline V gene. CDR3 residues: CASSSRGGPQSGDTQYF. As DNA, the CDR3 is TGCGCCAGCAGCTCGCGGGGGGGCCCCCAGTCAGGGGATACGCAGTATTTT.